This paragraph covers one T cell receptor beta chain sequence. The data belong to a study of blood T cell repertoires in COVID-19. The assay was immunoSEQ multiplex PCR, and TCRdb's table has in-frame clones only and misses some. The repertoire holds 150,000 or so clones, with around 84% as singletons. The CDR3 length is 15 residues. Trimming left V 4 bases short and J 0 bases short, with 9 bases between. Per germline, CDR1 LNHDA and CDR2 SQIVND (reference sequence). The J gene is TRBJ1-4, the V gene TRBV19; D gene unclear. The source material was peripheral blood. This sequence originates from a human donor with acute or convalescent COVID-19. The donor label of this sample is uncertain. The DNA of the CDR3 is TGTGCCAGTAGTACCCTAAGCGCAACTAATGAAAAACTGTTTTTT. Its protein is CASSTLSATNEKLFF.